Each of the 26 T cell receptor beta chains below was sequenced from the same sample in a study of human T cells and chemical hapten exposure. TCRdb processed the RACE reads anew with MiXCR; each CDR3 protein has one entry. The sample consists of around 45,000 distinct CDR3 sequences, around 4.5% of them appearing once. Time point denoted: healthy volunteer bleed at 2 weeks. Unfractionated whole blood was the source of the extracted total RNA. The sample consisted of whole blood. Receptors originate from a human donor in good health. Some clones in this sample may be carry-over from other donors' samples.

A few counts support this clonotype. This chain connects TRBV5-4 to TRBJ1-4, with no clear D. V shed 0 bases and J shed 6 bases, with 12 bases lying between them. The CDR3 spans 15 residues. Per the germline V gene, CDR1 is SGHNT and CDR2 is YYREEE (reference sequence). CDR3 sequence reads: CASSLAEGFDEKLFF. The DNA of the CDR3 is TGTGCCAGCAGCTTGGCGGAGGGATTCGATGAAAAACTGTTTTTT.

This clonotype was observed many times. J is TRBJ2-1 and V is TRBV20-1; D call uncertain. The CDR3 has 19 amino acids. Trimming took off 5 bases at V and 8 bases at J, with 34 bases between the two ends. Germline CDR1 DFQATT, CDR2 SNEGSKA (reference sequence). The CDR3 is CSASPPVIDEARLVYEQFF. The CDR3 nucleotides read TGCAGTGCTTCGCCGCCCGTAATTGACGAGGCCCGATTGGTGTATGAGCAGTTCTTC.

This clonotype was found many times. The J gene is TRBJ1-1, the V gene TRBV10-2, with TRBD1 as a possible D gene (5 bases). The V and J ends lost 0 bases and 5 bases respectively, with 13 bases between them. The CDR3 spans 15 residues. The germline V gene encodes CDR1 WSHSY and CDR2 SAAADI. CDR3 in amino acids: CASSESNRYPTEAFF. CDR3 bases: TGCGCCAGCAGTGAGTCTAACAGGTATCCAACTGAAGCTTTCTTT.

This clonotype was counted at least ten times. The rearrangement joins TRBV5-1 to TRBJ1-5, with unresolved D. This CDR3 contains 14 residues. V was pared by 0 bases and J by 2 bases, with 6 bases between. CDR1 and CDR2 (germline): SGHRS, YFSETQ. Written as DNA, the CDR3 is TGCGCCAGCAGCTTGGAGGCAGGCAATCAGCCCCAGCATTTT. Encoded protein: CASSLEAGNQPQHF.

This clonotype was recorded many times. The V gene is TRBV27, the J gene TRBJ1-2; D remains ambiguous. This CDR3 has 13 residues. Germline CDR1 reads MNHEY; CDR2 reads SMNVEV (reference sequence). V lost 6 bases and J 2 bases, leaving 10 bases between the germline ends. The CDR3 nucleotides read TGTGCCAGCAGCCGTCGAGAGAACTATGGCTACACCTTC. Translated, it gives CASSRRENYGYTF.

This clonotype was counted ten times or more. The rearrangement uses TRBV29-1 and TRBJ2-5, with D unclear. The germline V gene encodes CDR1 SQVTM and CDR2 ANQGSEA. CDR3 length: 12 residues. Trimming left V 7 bases short and J 4 bases short, with 13 bases between. The chain's CDR3 is CSALISRETQYF. The DNA of the CDR3 is TGCAGCGCCCTAATCAGCCGAGAGACCCAGTACTTC.

Many counts were recorded for this clonotype. The chain uses TRBV9 and TRBJ2-3, with D possibly called TRBD1 or TRBD2 (9 bases each). CDR1 and CDR2 (germline): SGDLS, YYNGEE. This CDR3 contains 20 residues. The V end was cut by 4 bases, the J end by 4 bases, with 31 bases between. The CDR3 sequence is CASSSPGDREDSGSPDTQYF. The DNA for the CDR3 is TGTGCCAGCAGCAGTCCTGGGGACAGGGAAGATAGCGGGAGTCCAGATACGCAGTATTTT.

This clonotype was seen a handful of times. J is TRBJ2-1 and V is TRBV7-3; 10 bases match TRBD2. The CDR3 contains 15 residues. Germline loops: CDR1 SGHTA, CDR2 FQGTGA. V shed 2 bases and J 7 bases; nucleotides not matched to a gene: 5. The CDR3 protein is CASSLVGTSVNEQFF. DNA of the CDR3: TGTGCCAGCAGCTTAGTCGGGACTAGCGTAAATGAGCAGTTCTTC.

This clonotype was recorded at least ten times. The chain joins TRBV11-2 to TRBJ2-3; either TRBD1 or TRBD2 may fit D (5 bases each). This CDR3 comprises 14 residues. Germline CDR1 SGHAT, CDR2 FQNNGV. Between the trimmed V and J ends, which lost 0 bases and 10 bases, there was a span of 14 bases. This CDR3 is CASSLDLGGYSQYF. The CDR3 bases are TGTGCCAGCAGCTTAGATCTTGGGGGTTACTCGCAGTATTTT.

This clonotype was observed a handful of times. The chain joins TRBV6-6 to TRBJ2-1, with D possibly matching TRBD2 (6 bases). The CDR3 extends over 15 amino acids. From germline, CDR1 is MNHNY and CDR2 SVGAGI (reference sequence). The V end lost 0 bases, the J end lost 7 bases, and 13 bases lay between the germline ends. The CDR3 DNA reads TGTGCCAGCAGTTACTCCCTAGCCGGAGGGAATGAGCAGTTCTTC. Translating it yields CASSYSLAGGNEQFF.

This clonotype was seen many times. V is TRBV7-9 and J is TRBJ2-5, with D possibly matching TRBD2 (6 bases). The CDR3 sequence is 13 residues long. The V gene's germline CDR1 is SEHNR and CDR2 FQNEAQ (reference sequence). With 5 bases removed from V and 6 bases from J, the gap between germline ends came to 13 bases. The CDR3 nucleotides are TGTGCCAGCAGCGTGCGGGGAAGGAAGACCCAGTACTTC. Protein product: CASSVRGRKTQYF.

This clonotype was recorded many times. V usage is TRBV5-1 and J usage is TRBJ1-4, with 9 bases matching TRBD1. The CDR3 totals 14 residues. Per germline, CDR1 SGHRS and CDR2 YFSETQ. Unmatched junction bases numbered 8, after V lost 6 bases and J lost 8 bases. CDR3 sequence (DNA): TGCGCCAGCACTCCGACAGGGGGGTACGAAAAACTGTTTTTT. Translation: CASTPTGGYEKLFF.

The sample holds a few counts of this clonotype. This chain connects TRBV30 to TRBJ1-1, with D tentatively TRBD1 (5 bases). This CDR3 has 12 amino acids. Trimming took 6 bases from V and 5 from J, leaving 13 bases between them. Germline assignment: CDR1 GTSNPN and CDR2 SVGIG (reference sequence). The CDR3, as DNA: TGTGCCTGTCACCCCCGGGGGACTGAAGCTTTCTTT. It is translated as CACHPRGTEAFF.

This chain links TRBV12-3 or TRBV12-4 with TRBJ2-1, with D perhaps given as TRBD1 or TRBD2 (5 bases each). This CDR3 spans 14 amino acids. V lost 7 bases, J lost 5 bases, and 15 bases lay in between. CDR3 sequence: CASTPGHGNNEQFF. Here the CDR3 DNA reads TGTGCCAGCACCCCGGGGCACGGCAACAATGAGCAGTTCTTC.

This clonotype has a count of ten or more. The V gene is TRBV6-2 or TRBV6-3, the J gene TRBJ2-5; TRBD2 matches 13 bases. CDR3 length equals 19 residues. V was clipped by 4 bases and J by 4 bases; unmatched bases: 15. Germline V gene data show CDR1 as MNHEY and CDR2 as SVGEGT. The CDR3 DNA follows: TGTGCCAGCAGTTCCCGCATCCTCCGGACTAGCGGGAGCCGAGAGACCCAGTACTTC. Protein: CASSSRILRTSGSRETQYF.

As concerns this clonotype: A much larger clonotype is one base distant, so this may be a read error. The chain uses TRBV28 and TRBJ2-2, with D uncertain. Germline V CDR1 and CDR2: MDHEN, SYDVKM. V lost 2 bases to trimming and J lost 0 bases, with 1 base between them. The CDR3 is made up of 13 amino acids. The CDR3 coding sequence is TGTGCCAGCAGTTTACCGAACACCGGGGAGCTGTTTTTT. Protein: CASSLPNTGELFF.

This chain uses TRBV4-2 with TRBJ2-7; 8 bases are a match to TRBD2. Germline V gene lookup returns CDR1 LGHNA and CDR2 YNFKEQ. V dropped 1 base and J dropped 2; count of bases not matched to a gene: 7. This CDR3 region has 16 residues. The CDR3 sequence: CASSQVPGTRTYEQYF. For the CDR3, the DNA is TGTGCCAGCAGCCAAGTTCCCGGGACTAGAACCTACGAGCAGTACTTC.

The chain is built from TRBV4-1 and TRBJ2-7; 8 nucleotides agree with TRBD1. The CDR3 is made up of 15 amino acids. Germline lookup yields CDR1 MGHRA and CDR2 YSYEKL. The V segment lost 1 base and the J segment 0 bases; nucleotides outside the gene matches: 2. The DNA of the CDR3 is TGCGCCAGCAGCCAAGTCCAGGGGGCCTCCTACGAGCAGTACTTC. Protein product: CASSQVQGASYEQYF.

This clonotype was observed at least ten times. The chain has TRBV28 and TRBJ2-7; 13 bases match TRBD2. V shed 5 bases, J shed 2 bases, and the junction held 9 bases outside the gene matches. The germline CDR1 and CDR2 sequences are MDHEN and SYDVKM. CDR3 length: 17 residues. The CDR3 is CASSHLGLAGEPYEQYF. The CDR3, as DNA: TGTGCCAGCAGTCATTTAGGACTAGCGGGAGAACCCTACGAGCAGTACTTC.

At least ten counts were recorded for this clonotype. This sequence joins TRBV20-1 and TRBJ2-7, with D possibly being TRBD1 or TRBD2 (5 bases each). CDR1 and CDR2 (germline): DFQATT, SNEGSKA (reference sequence). V was pared by 5 bases and J by 2 bases, with 16 bases between. This CDR3 comprises 14 residues. CDR3 loop: CSASRDGRPYEQYF. Here the CDR3 DNA reads TGCAGTGCTTCCCGGGACGGCAGGCCCTACGAGCAGTACTTC.

The gene calls are TRBV14 and TRBJ1-1; no reliable D call. Germline CDR1 is SGHDN and CDR2 is FVKESK. The germline V and J ends were trimmed by 1 base and 2 bases, with 11 bases remaining between them. The CDR3 has 15 amino acids. CDR3 sequence: CASSQGRAANTEAFF. The CDR3 DNA reads as TGTGCCAGCAGCCAAGGGCGAGCGGCCAACACTGAAGCTTTCTTT.

The CDR3 DNA reads as TGTGCCATCAGTGATATCTACGAGCAGTACTTC. Protein sequence: CAISDIYEQYF. The J gene is TRBJ2-7, the V gene TRBV10-3; D unresolved. Per the germline V gene, CDR1 is ENHRY and CDR2 is SYGVKD. This CDR3 comprises 11 residues. The V and J ends lost 3 bases and 3 bases respectively, with 3 bases between them.

This clonotype was seen many times. The rearrangement links TRBV14 to TRBJ2-5; 7 nucleotides line up with TRBD1. CDR3 length: 15 amino acids. Germline loops: CDR1 SGHDN, CDR2 FVKESK. V lost 4 bases, J lost 4 bases, and 9 bases stayed unmatched. The CDR3 nucleotides are TGTGCCAGCAGCCGGGTAGGGGGCAGGAGAGAGACCCAGTACTTC. The encoded protein is CASSRVGGRRETQYF.

This clonotype was counted between two and nine times. This chain links TRBV20-1 with TRBJ1-3; the match to TRBD1 covers 7 bases. V lost 3 bases and J lost 0; bases outside the gene matches: 2. CDR1 and CDR2 from the germline V gene are DFQATT and SNEGSKA (reference sequence). There are 14 residues in the CDR3. The CDR3 DNA sequence: TGCAGTGCTAGCCGGGACAGCTCTGGAAACACCATATATTTT. Its translation is CSASRDSSGNTIYF.

The sample holds many counts of this clonotype. The J gene is TRBJ2-3, the V gene TRBV27; 11 positions agree with TRBD2. The CDR3 length is 18 residues. With V trimmed by 3 bases and J by 1 base, 9 bases remained unmatched. Germline CDR1 MNHEY, CDR2 SMNVEV (reference sequence). CDR3 sequence reads: CASSFLSGRARGTDTQYF. CDR3 bases: TGTGCCAGCAGTTTTCTTAGCGGGAGGGCTAGGGGCACAGATACGCAGTATTTT.

With regard to this clonotype: This may come from a read error, since a much larger clone is one base off. The chain links TRBV7-3 to TRBJ2-4; TRBD2 agrees at 7 bases. CDR3 length: 16 amino acids. J lost 5 bases, V lost 4 bases, and 11 bases had no gene match. Germline V gives CDR1 SGHTA, CDR2 FQGTGA. CDR3 in DNA: TGTGCCAGCAGCTCTTGGACTAGACCGATGGAAAACATTCAGTACTTC. Its translation is CASSSWTRPMENIQYF.